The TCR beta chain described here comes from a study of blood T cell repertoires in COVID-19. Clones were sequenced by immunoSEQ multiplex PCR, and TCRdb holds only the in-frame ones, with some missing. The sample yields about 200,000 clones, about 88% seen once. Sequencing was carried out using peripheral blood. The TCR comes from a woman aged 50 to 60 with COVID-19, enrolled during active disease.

CDR3 in amino acids: CAWIRAGGQETQYF. In DNA form, the CDR3 reads TGTGCCTGGATTCGAGCGGGGGGCCAAGAGACCCAGTACTTC. The chain uses TRBV30 and TRBJ2-5; TRBD2 matches at 9 bases. Germline V gives CDR1 GTSNPN, CDR2 SVGIG (reference sequence). The CDR3 sequence is 14 residues long. The ends lost 4 bases at V and 1 base at J; junction bases unmatched: 4.